Given below is one T cell receptor beta chain in context. The data belong to a study of T cell responses to AZD1222 COVID-19 vaccine. The data were produced by immunoSEQ multiplex PCR, yet TCRdb's version contains in-frame clones alone and is incomplete. Among 130,000 or so clones, about 86% were seen once, and the ten largest hold approximately 12%. The CDR3 covers 20 residues. From germline, CDR1 is SGDLS and CDR2 YYNGEE. V was pared by 0 bases and J by 5 bases, with 12 bases of the junction left unmatched. The source of this sequence is an adult in good health. This material consisted of peripheral blood, taken on day 0 of AZD1222 vaccination. V usage is TRBV9 and J usage is TRBJ2-3; TRBD2 agrees at 16 bases. The CDR3 reads CASSVGSGTGLAGGRDTQYF. The DNA of the CDR3 is TGTGCCAGCAGCGTAGGATCGGGGACGGGACTAGCGGGGGGGAGAGATACGCAGTATTTT.